Following are 26 T cell receptor beta chains from one sample sequenced in a study of T-cell memory formation after mild COVID-19. Via MiXCR, TCRdb re-called the 5' RACE reads, giving one row per CDR3 protein. Of about 240,000 distinct CDR3 sequences listed, more than 8% are singletons. Sequencing was carried out using PBMCs or a T cell subset sorted from them (not recorded which). The receptors derive from a young man who had mild COVID-19 (a few samples of this study predate the infection). Cell type and time point are not known.

This chain joins TRBV4-1 and TRBJ1-4; 8 bases are shared with TRBD1. The germline V gene encodes CDR1 MGHRA and CDR2 YSYEKL. Trimming at V came to 2 bases and at J to 8 bases, leaving 10 bases not matched to a gene. There are 16 residues in the CDR3. CDR3 sequence (DNA): TGCGCCAGCAGCCAACGCCGCGGACAGGGTGAAGAAAAACTGTTTTTT. Translated, it gives CASSQRRGQGEEKLFF.

This clonotype was observed a few times. The gene calls are TRBV6-1 and TRBJ1-1; D possibly corresponds to TRBD1 (6 bases). The ends were cut back, 4 bases at V and 6 bases at J, with 12 bases in the middle. The CDR3 covers 13 residues. CDR1 and CDR2 (germline): MNHNS, SASEGT. CDR3 sequence: CASSASGVSEAFF. CDR3 nucleotide sequence: TGTGCCAGCAGTGCTTCAGGGGTCTCTGAAGCTTTCTTT.

A few counts support this clonotype. The chain is built from TRBV12-3 or TRBV12-4 and TRBJ1-4; D is undetermined. The germline V and J ends were trimmed by 6 bases and 4 bases, with 12 bases remaining between them. This CDR3 spans 14 amino acids. Written as DNA, the CDR3 is TGTGCCAGCAGAGACCCGGGCGATAATGAAAAACTGTTTTTT. Residues: CASRDPGDNEKLFF.

The V call is TRBV18, the J call TRBJ2-5; D is possibly TRBD1 (5 bases). This CDR3 is 15 amino acids long. V was pared by 2 bases and J by 5 bases, with 15 bases between. The germline gives CDR1 KGHSH, CDR2 LQKENI. CDR3 amino acids: CASSPGQGPGETQYF. In DNA, the CDR3 is TGTGCCAGCTCACCAGGGCAGGGCCCAGGGGAGACCCAGTACTTC. The variable domain in full, with the rest retrieved from reference TRBV18 and TRBJ2-5, is NAGVMQNPRHLVRRRGQEARLRCSPMKGHSHVYWYRQLPEEGLKFMVYLQKENIIDESGMPKERFSAEFPKEGPSILRIQQVVRGDSAAYFCASSPGQGPGETQYFGPGTRLLVL.

This clonotype has just a few counts. This chain connects TRBV27 to TRBJ2-7; 11 nucleotides align to TRBD1. Germline CDR1 is MNHEY and CDR2 is SMNVEV (reference sequence). With 3 bases clipped from V and 3 bases from J, the junction kept 7 bases outside the gene matches. The CDR3 runs to 16 residues. CDR3 nucleotide sequence: TGTGCCAGCAGTTTGCACCCCGGGACAGGGGGCTACGAGCAGTACTTC. Translating gives CASSLHPGTGGYEQYF.

This clonotype was detected a few times. V gene TRBV4-1 combines with J gene TRBJ2-5; 9 bases align to TRBD1. The V segment lost 1 base and the J segment 5 bases; nucleotides outside the gene matches: 8. The CDR3 is 16 residues long. The germline V gene has CDR1 MGHRA and CDR2 YSYEKL. This CDR3 reads CASSQGDRGFQETQYF. The CDR3 DNA reads TGCGCCAGCAGCCAAGGCGACAGGGGGTTTCAGGAGACCCAGTACTTC.

This clonotype was seen only a few times. V usage is TRBV7-9 and J usage is TRBJ2-7; 9 bases fit TRBD1. The CDR3 is 14 amino acids. Germline V gives CDR1 SEHNR, CDR2 FQNEAQ (reference sequence). Germline trimming cut 5 bases from V and 6 bases from J; bases unmatched to any gene: 8. CDR3 DNA sequence: TGTGCCAGCAGCATTGGACAGGGGATCCTCGAGCAGTACTTC. Protein product: CASSIGQGILEQYF.

A few counts support this clonotype. CDR3 amino acids: CASSEGGLLAYGYTF. Written as DNA, the CDR3 is TGTGCCAGCAGTGAAGGCGGCCTTCTGGCCTATGGCTACACCTTC. The chain employs TRBV25-1 and TRBJ1-2; D call uncertain. This CDR3 comprises 15 residues. Germline V gene sequence: CDR1 MGHDK, CDR2 SYGVNS. The V end lost 2 bases, the J end lost 4 bases, and 14 bases lay between the germline ends.

This clonotype has only a few counts. The chain employs TRBV5-6 and TRBJ2-3; unclear D gene. The CDR3 runs 14 residues. Per the germline V gene, CDR1 is SGHDT and CDR2 is YYEEEE. V was cut by 2 bases and J by 0 bases, with 7 bases left in between. The CDR3 region is CASSFYSSTDTQYF. DNA of the CDR3: TGTGCCAGCAGCTTCTACTCTAGCACAGATACGCAGTATTTT.

In nucleotides, the CDR3 is TGTGCCAGCAGTATGGACAGTGCAACTAATGAAAAACTGTTTTTT. Translating gives CASSMDSATNEKLFF. The chain employs TRBV12-3 or TRBV12-4 and TRBJ1-4; possible D gene TRBD1, 6 bases. The CDR3 extends over 15 amino acids. V lost 5 bases to trimming and J lost 0 bases, with 10 bases between them.

This clonotype has only a few counts. The CDR3 region is CSARTLSASGHEQYV. The CDR3 DNA reads as TGCAGTGCTAGGACTTTAAGCGCGTCTGGCCACGAGCAGTACGTC. This chain uses TRBV20-1 with TRBJ2-7; the D is unclear. Germline lookup yields CDR1 DFQATT and CDR2 SNEGSKA (reference sequence). Deletions cut 3 bases from V and 5 bases from J, with 20 bases between. This CDR3 region has 15 residues.

This clonotype came up a few times. The junction departs from germline at one end; a sequencing error may be responsible. V usage is TRBV29-1 and J usage is TRBJ1-1; D is ambiguous. Germline CDR1 SQVTM, CDR2 ANQGSEA. The CDR3 is 13 amino acids. The chain's CDR3 is CSVAPFLTRSQDF. Here the CDR3 DNA reads TGCAGCGTGGCACCTTTTCTTACTAGGAGCCAGGACTTT.

The sample holds many counts of this clonotype. The chain is built from TRBV5-1 and TRBJ2-5; TRBD1 might be the D (6 bases). The V and J ends lost 4 bases and 3 bases respectively, with 19 bases between them. CDR1 and CDR2 (germline): SGHRS, YFSETQ. The CDR3 is 16 amino acids. The CDR3 DNA is TGCGCCAGCAGCCCTCTCCCAGGGGACGGCGAAGAGACCCAGTACTTC. Encoded protein: CASSPLPGDGEETQYF. The full variable domain, its missing parts supplied by reference TRBV5-1 and TRBJ2-5, is KAGVTQTPRYLIKTRGQQVTLSCSPISGHRSVSWYQQTPGQGLQFLFEYFSETQRNKGNFPGRFSGRQFSNSRSEMNVSTLELGDSALYLCASSPLPGDGEETQYFGPGTRLLVL.

There are a few counts of this clonotype. The V gene is TRBV19, the J gene TRBJ2-4; D perhaps matches TRBD2 (6 bases). V shed 7 bases and J shed 0 bases, with 10 bases lying between them. CDR3 length: 14 residues. CDR1 is LNHDA and CDR2 is SQIVND in the germline V gene (reference sequence). CDR3 region: CASTAGLAKNIQYF. Here the CDR3 DNA reads TGTGCCAGTACCGCGGGACTAGCCAAAAACATTCAGTACTTC.

V and J are TRBV6-6 and TRBJ1-5, with D tentatively TRBD1 (5 bases). Germline loops: CDR1 MNHNY, CDR2 SVGAGI (reference sequence). The CDR3 is 13 residues long. Trimming pared 11 bases from V and 0 bases from J, leaving 11 bases between. CDR3 protein: CAGGDSSNQPQHF. CDR3 nucleotide sequence: TGTGCCGGTGGAGACAGTAGCAATCAGCCCCAGCATTTT.

This clonotype has at least ten counts. The chain carries TRBV7-9 and TRBJ2-1, with TRBD2 identical over 12 bases. Germline values: CDR1 SEHNR, CDR2 FQNEAQ (reference sequence). V gave up 4 bases and J gave up 0 bases; unmatched junction bases: 4. The CDR3 loop spans 17 amino acids. The CDR3 spells CASSSGLAGLSYNEQFF. CDR3 DNA sequence: TGTGCCAGCAGCTCCGGACTAGCGGGGCTCTCCTACAATGAGCAGTTCTTC.

This clonotype has a handful of counts. This chain uses TRBV4-3 with TRBJ2-1; D may be TRBD2 (6 bases). V lost 4 bases, J lost 5 bases, and 15 bases lay in between. The CDR3 extends over 15 amino acids. Looked up from germline, CDR1 is LGHNA and CDR2 is YSLEER. CDR3 DNA: TGCGCCAGCAGCCGACTCACCTCGGGGGACAATGAGCAGTTCTTC. It specifies CASSRLTSGDNEQFF.

This clonotype appeared a few times. This chain uses TRBV20-1 with TRBJ2-2; 7 bases fit TRBD2. Germline trimming cut 5 bases from V and 1 base from J; bases unmatched to any gene: 10. Germline values: CDR1 DFQATT, CDR2 SNEGSKA (reference sequence). This CDR3 has 16 amino acids. For the CDR3, the DNA is TGCAGTGCTCCCCCTATGGAGCGGGGGAACACCGGGGAGCTGTTTTTT. This encodes CSAPPMERGNTGELFF.

The sample holds a few counts of this clonotype. The chain couples TRBV6-5 to TRBJ1-2; 7 bases map to TRBD1. The CDR3 totals 15 residues. Per the germline V gene, CDR1 is MNHEY and CDR2 is SVGAGI. V lost 4 bases and J lost 4; bases outside the gene matches: 9. The DNA for the CDR3 is TGTGCCAGCAGTTCCCCGGGACAGCTCCCCTATGGCTACACCTTC. It yields the protein CASSSPGQLPYGYTF.

In this sample, this clonotype turned up a few times. V gene TRBV28 combines with J gene TRBJ1-4, with TRBD1 as a possible D gene (5 bases). The CDR3 totals 14 residues. CDR1 MDHEN and CDR2 SYDVKM come from the germline V gene. Trimming took off 7 bases at V and 5 bases at J, with 14 bases between the two ends. The CDR3 DNA follows: TGTGCCAGCAAATACACAGGAAGGAATGAAAAACTGTTTTTT. Amino acid sequence: CASKYTGRNEKLFF.

This clonotype occurred a few times. CDR3 residues: CASSSRGGDPDTQYF. For the CDR3, the DNA is TGTGCCAGCAGTTCCCGCGGGGGGGATCCTGATACGCAGTATTTT. The rearrangement uses TRBV7-2 and TRBJ2-3; TRBD2 matches at 9 bases. The V gene's germline CDR1 is SGHTA and CDR2 FQGNSA. J lost 6 bases, V lost 6 bases, and 10 bases had no gene match. This CDR3 comprises 15 residues. The full variable domain, rest sourced from reference TRBV7-2 and TRBJ2-3, is GAGVSQSPSNKVTEKGKDVELRCDPISGHTALYWYRQSLGQGLEFLIYFQGNSAPDKSGLPSDRFSAERTGGSVSTLTIQRTQQEDSAVYLCASSSRGGDPDTQYFGPGTRLTVL.

The CDR3 here is CASSLGSSSYNEQFF. The CDR3 DNA is TGCGCCAGCAGCTTGGGAAGCAGCTCCTACAATGAGCAGTTCTTC. This sequence joins TRBV5-1 and TRBJ2-1; D gene uncertain. From germline, CDR1 is SGHRS and CDR2 YFSETQ. The CDR3 totals 15 residues. V shed 0 bases and J shed 0 bases, with 7 bases lying between them.

This clonotype occurred a few times. The genes are TRBV5-1 and TRBJ2-2, with TRBD2 identical over 11 bases. CDR1 is SGHRS, CDR2 YFSETQ, per germline. V shed 4 bases, J shed 0 bases, and the junction held 5 bases outside the gene matches. CDR3 length: 17 residues. The CDR3 nucleotides are TGCGCCAGCAGCCCTCTAGCGGGGGGATCGAACACCGGGGAGCTGTTTTTT. Its translation: CASSPLAGGSNTGELFF.

V usage is TRBV7-2 and J usage is TRBJ2-1, with TRBD1 matching 8 bases. J gave up 2 bases and V 5 bases, and 8 bases lay outside the gene matches. Germline CDR1 and CDR2: SGHTA and FQGNSA. This CDR3 comprises 16 residues. The CDR3 spells CASSIAGGQAYNEQFF. The CDR3 coding sequence is TGTGCCAGCAGCATTGCCGGGGGACAGGCCTACAATGAGCAGTTCTTC.

This sequence joins TRBV18 and TRBJ2-3; 8 bases line up with TRBD2. The junction had 9 bases not matched to a gene; V was cut back by 6 bases and J by 4 bases. Germline assignment: CDR1 KGHSH and CDR2 LQKENI. The CDR3 length is 15 residues. The CDR3 loop is CASSPAGLVADTQYF. The DNA of the CDR3 is TGTGCCAGCTCTCCTGCGGGACTAGTAGCAGATACGCAGTATTTT.

The J gene is TRBJ2-1, the V gene TRBV18, with D hard to call. This CDR3 has 15 residues. The V end lost 2 bases, the J end lost 6 bases, and 14 bases lay between the germline ends. Germline loops: CDR1 KGHSH, CDR2 LQKENI. In DNA form, the CDR3 reads TGTGCCAGCTCACCATCCGCATTTCGGACCAATGAGCAGTTCTTC. Protein product: CASSPSAFRTNEQFF.